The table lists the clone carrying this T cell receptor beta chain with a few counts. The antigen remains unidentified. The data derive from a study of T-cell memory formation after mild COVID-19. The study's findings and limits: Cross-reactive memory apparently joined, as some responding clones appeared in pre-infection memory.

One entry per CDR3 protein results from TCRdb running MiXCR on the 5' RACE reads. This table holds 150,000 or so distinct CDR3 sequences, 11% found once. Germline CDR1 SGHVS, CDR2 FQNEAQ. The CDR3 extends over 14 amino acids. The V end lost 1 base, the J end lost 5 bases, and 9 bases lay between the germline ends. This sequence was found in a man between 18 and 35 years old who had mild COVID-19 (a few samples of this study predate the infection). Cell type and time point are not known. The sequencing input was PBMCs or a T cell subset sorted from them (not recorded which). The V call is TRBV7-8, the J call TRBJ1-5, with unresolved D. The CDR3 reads CASSLGWRDQPQHF. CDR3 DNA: TGTGCCAGCAGCTTAGGGTGGCGGGATCAGCCCCAGCATTTT. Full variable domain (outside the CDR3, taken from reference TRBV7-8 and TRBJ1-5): GAGVSQSPRYKVAKRGQDVALRCDPISGHVSLFWYQQALGQGPEFLTYFQNEAQLDKSGLPSDRFFAERPEGSVSTLKIQRTQQEDSAVYLCASSLGWRDQPQHFGDGTRLSIL.